The 32 T cell receptor beta chains in this list originate from one sample, sequenced in a study of T cell responses to AZD1222 COVID-19 vaccine. Clones were sequenced by immunoSEQ multiplex PCR, and TCRdb holds only the in-frame ones, with some missing. The sample records roughly 80,000 clones, approximately 91% being singletons. The material sequenced was peripheral blood, taken on day 0 of MenACWY control vaccination. The receptors shown here come from an adult in good health.

The chain uses TRBV6-5 and TRBJ1-4; perhaps TRBD1 as D (5 bases). Germline V gene lookup returns CDR1 MNHEY and CDR2 SVGAGI. V was shortened by 7 bases and J by 7 bases, with 19 bases between the two germline ends. The CDR3 totals 15 residues. Here the CDR3 DNA reads TGTGCCAGCACGCTACGGGGGGGTAGAGGTGAAAAACTGTTTTTT. Its translation: CASTLRGGRGEKLFF.

This clone was observed a single time. This chain joins TRBV2 and TRBJ1-1; possibly TRBD1 for D (6 bases). The CDR3 consists of 14 residues. Germline CDR1 is SNHLY and CDR2 is FYNNEI. The germline V and J ends were trimmed by 6 bases and 1 base, with 12 bases remaining between them. The CDR3 reads CASRVKQGNTEAFF. CDR3 in DNA: TGTGCCAGCAGGGTCAAACAGGGGAACACTGAAGCTTTCTTT.

The chain has TRBV9 and TRBJ2-2, with 13 bases aligning to TRBD2. CDR1 is SGDLS, CDR2 YYNGEE, per germline. The CDR3 covers 18 residues. The ends lost 2 bases at V and 5 bases at J; junction bases unmatched: 9. This CDR3 reads CASSVEEGLAGLTGELFF. Written as DNA, the CDR3 is TGTGCCAGCAGCGTGGAGGAGGGACTAGCGGGGTTGACCGGGGAGCTGTTTTTT.

The genes are TRBV7-2 and TRBJ2-1, with 9 positions matching TRBD2. Unmatched junction bases numbered 8, after V lost 0 bases and J lost 2 bases. The CDR3 contains 18 residues. The germline gives CDR1 SGHTA, CDR2 FQGNSA. The CDR3 region has the DNA TGTGCCAGCAGCTTAGCGATATCGGCGGGGGGGGCCTACAATGAGCAGTTCTTC. Translating gives CASSLAISAGGAYNEQFF.

This rearrangement joins TRBV10-2 to TRBJ2-1; 10 bases map to TRBD2. Germline lookup yields CDR1 WSHSY and CDR2 SAAADI. The CDR3 contains 14 residues. V lost 6 bases to trimming and J lost 6 bases; unmatched junction nucleotides: 5. The CDR3 DNA follows: TGCGCCAGCAGAAGCGGGGGGGTTAGCAATGAGCAGTTCTTC. It specifies CASRSGGVSNEQFF.

The chain's CDR3 is CASTQPSGPGTPSSGANVLTF. As DNA, the CDR3 is TGTGCCAGCACTCAACCGTCAGGACCCGGGACACCCAGCTCTGGGGCCAACGTCCTGACTTTC. The chain joins TRBV7-8 to TRBJ2-6; maybe TRBD1 (6 bases). Trimming removed 7 bases at V and 0 bases at J, with 28 bases between. CDR1 is SGHVS, CDR2 FQNEAQ, per germline. This CDR3 contains 21 residues. The variable domain in full, with the rest retrieved from reference TRBV7-8 and TRBJ2-6, is GAGVSQSPRYKVAKRGQDVALRCDPISGHVSLFWYQQALGQGPEFLTYFQNEAQLDKSGLPSDRFFAERPEGSVSTLKIQRTQQEDSAVYLCASTQPSGPGTPSSGANVLTFGAGSRLTVL.

The chain employs TRBV7-2 and TRBJ1-1; D is undetermined. The germline V and J ends were trimmed by 8 bases and 0 bases, with 7 bases remaining between them. This CDR3 has 12 amino acids. Germline values: CDR1 SGHTA, CDR2 FQGNSA. CDR3 in amino acids: CASQIVNTEAFF. The DNA for the CDR3 is TGTGCCAGCCAAATAGTGAACACTGAAGCTTTCTTT.

The CDR3 sequence is CASGVNYGYTF. The CDR3, as DNA: TGTGCCAGCGGGGTCAACTATGGCTACACCTTC. V is TRBV9 and J is TRBJ1-2; no definite D call. The V gene's germline CDR1 is SGDLS and CDR2 YYNGEE. V was pared by 7 bases and J by 2 bases, with 6 bases between. This CDR3 region has 11 residues.

The V gene is TRBV27, the J gene TRBJ1-4, with 7 bases identical to TRBD1. The CDR3 is made up of 15 amino acids. Per germline, CDR1 MNHEY and CDR2 SMNVEV (reference sequence). V lost 5 bases and J lost 4; bases outside the gene matches: 7. The CDR3 sequence is CASSRTTGDNEKLFF. CDR3 DNA: TGTGCCAGCAGTCGGACCACAGGGGATAATGAAAAACTGTTTTTT.

The chain links TRBV6-6 to TRBJ1-6; no reliable D call. Trimming took 4 bases from V and 13 from J, leaving 8 bases between them. Germline V gene sequence: CDR1 MNHNY, CDR2 SVGAGI (reference sequence). The CDR3 has 11 residues. This CDR3 reads CASSFGGPLHF. As DNA, the CDR3 is TGTGCCAGCAGTTTCGGAGGCCCCCTCCACTTT.

This chain's CDR3 is CASSLRETGVYEQYF. CDR3 nucleotides: TGTGCCAGCAGCTTGAGGGAAACAGGGGTCTACGAGCAGTACTTC. The V and J genes are TRBV5-6 and TRBJ2-7, with 7 positions matching TRBD1. V lost 1 base, J lost 3 bases, and 7 bases stayed unmatched. CDR3 length equals 15 residues. Germline loops: CDR1 SGHDT, CDR2 YYEEEE.

On this clone itself: Different DNA sequences within this sample yield the same CDR3. The chain employs TRBV5-1 and TRBJ1-1; no clear D. The CDR3 runs 13 residues. CDR1 and CDR2 (germline): SGHRS, YFSETQ. Between the trimmed V and J ends, which lost 0 bases and 1 base, there was a span of 4 bases. CDR3 in amino acids: CASSLGRNTEAFF. The DNA for the CDR3 is TGCGCCAGCAGCTTGGGCCGGAACACTGAAGCTTTCTTT.

The CDR3 bases are TGTGCCAGCAGTCTTAGATCCTACAATGAGCAGTTCTTC. Translation: CASSLRSYNEQFF. The chain combines TRBV28 with TRBJ2-1, with D unresolved. This CDR3 contains 13 residues. Trimming removed 5 bases from V and 1 base from J, with 6 bases in between. The germline V gene encodes CDR1 MDHEN and CDR2 SYDVKM.

V usage is TRBV5-4 and J usage is TRBJ2-3; possible D gene TRBD1, 6 bases. V was trimmed by 4 bases and J by 2 bases, leaving 11 bases between them. The CDR3 is made up of 14 amino acids. The germline V gene encodes CDR1 SGHNT and CDR2 YYREEE (reference sequence). The CDR3 here is CASSDDRFTDTQYF. The CDR3 DNA is TGTGCCAGCAGCGACGACAGGTTCACAGATACGCAGTATTTT.

The V gene is TRBV5-1, the J gene TRBJ1-1, with D perhaps TRBD1 (6 bases). Trimming cost V 3 bases and J 3 bases, with 18 bases left between them. In germline, CDR1 is SGHRS, CDR2 YFSETQ. This CDR3 spans 16 amino acids. The CDR3 is CASSYSSGGLDTEAFF. The CDR3 coding sequence is TGCGCCAGCAGCTATTCCTCGGGGGGGCTCGACACTGAAGCTTTCTTT.

This clone was observed a handful of times. The chain recombines TRBV7-9 with TRBJ1-3; no firm D call. Germline-derived CDR1 and CDR2 are SEHNR and FQNEAQ (reference sequence). Trimming removed 2 bases at V and 0 bases at J, with 8 bases between. The CDR3 has 15 residues. The CDR3 DNA sequence: TGTGCCAGCAGCTTACAGGCCGGCTCTGGAAACACCATATATTTT. Protein sequence: CASSLQAGSGNTIYF.

The sample holds one count of this clone. The chain uses TRBV9 and TRBJ2-2; the match to TRBD1 covers 9 bases. The CDR3 has 17 residues. Unmatched junction bases numbered 13, after V lost 7 bases and J lost 3 bases. Germline V gene lookup returns CDR1 SGDLS and CDR2 YYNGEE. The CDR3 DNA reads TGTGCCAGCTCGCATTCGGAGGACAGGGGAGACACCGGGGAGCTGTTTTTT. Encoded protein: CASSHSEDRGDTGELFF.

The chain has TRBV5-5 and TRBJ1-4; D gene uncertain. Germline CDR1 SGHKS, CDR2 YYEKEE (reference sequence). There are 16 residues in the CDR3. Trimming stripped 0 bases from V and 2 bases from J, with 11 bases between. CDR3 in amino acids: CASSLEALGTNEKLFF. Written as DNA, the CDR3 is TGTGCCAGCAGCTTGGAGGCTTTGGGGACTAATGAAAAACTGTTTTTT.

V and J are TRBV28 and TRBJ1-1; D is ambiguous. The V gene lost 7 bases and the J gene lost 6 bases, with 15 bases spanning the gap. This CDR3 spans 13 amino acids. Germline-derived CDR1 and CDR2 are MDHEN and SYDVKM. CDR3 coding DNA: TGTGCCAGCAAGGTGTATGATGGGCCTGAAGCTTTCTTT. Translating it yields CASKVYDGPEAFF.

The chain carries TRBV5-1 and TRBJ2-7, with D possibly TRBD2 on 6 matching bases. Between the trimmed V and J ends, which lost 0 bases and 6 bases, there was a span of 10 bases. CDR1 and CDR2 from the germline V gene are SGHRS and YFSETQ. This CDR3 is 13 amino acids long. The CDR3 here is CASSLGVEGEQYF. The CDR3 nucleotides are TGCGCCAGCAGCTTGGGTGTGGAGGGCGAGCAGTACTTC.

This clone has a single count. The rearrangement uses TRBV9 and TRBJ2-5, with 9 bases lining up with TRBD2. The germline V gene encodes CDR1 SGDLS and CDR2 YYNGEE. Trimming cost V 4 bases and J 5 bases; bases outside gene matches: 12. This CDR3 is built from 16 residues. The CDR3 bases are TGTGCCAGCAGCCCCACCTTAGCGGGGGCTGGGGAGACCCAGTACTTC. It specifies CASSPTLAGAGETQYF.

The DNA of the CDR3 is TGTGCCAGCAGCTTGGTGGGCTCCCCGAACGGCTTCGGCTACACCTTC. This encodes CASSLVGSPNGFGYTF. This chain joins TRBV5-6 and TRBJ1-2, with D hard to call. Trimming removed 0 bases from V and 8 bases from J, with 20 bases in between. Germline V gives CDR1 SGHDT, CDR2 YYEEEE. The CDR3 has 16 residues.

This chain uses TRBV7-2 with TRBJ2-7; 7 bases map to TRBD2. The CDR3 is made up of 15 amino acids. Unmatched junction bases numbered 9, after V lost 6 bases and J lost 1 base. CDR1 and CDR2 from the germline V gene are SGHTA and FQGNSA. The CDR3 DNA follows: TGTGCCAGCAGTCCCGATCCAGCGGGGTCCTACGAGCAGTACTTC. This codes for CASSPDPAGSYEQYF.

V usage is TRBV6-5 and J usage is TRBJ1-1, with 12 bases lining up with TRBD1. J lost 5 bases, V lost 2 bases, and 3 bases had no gene match. Germline V gives CDR1 MNHEY, CDR2 SVGAGI. The CDR3 sequence is 15 residues long. CDR3 nucleotides: TGTGCCAGCAGTTACATGGGACAGGGGGCGACTGAAGCTTTCTTT. Its translation: CASSYMGQGATEAFF.

J is TRBJ1-5 and V is TRBV6-1; possibly TRBD1 for D (6 bases). Trimming removed 4 bases from V and 6 bases from J, with 19 bases in between. The CDR3 totals 16 residues. The germline V gene has CDR1 MNHNS and CDR2 SASEGT. The CDR3 DNA reads TGTGCCAGCAGTGGACCAACCAGGGGTTTTGGTCAGCCCCAGCATTTT. This encodes CASSGPTRGFGQPQHF.

This clone was observed once. This sequence joins TRBV24-1 and TRBJ1-2, with D unresolved. The CDR3 has 14 amino acids. V was pared by 0 bases and J by 0 bases, with 4 bases between. Germline-derived CDR1 and CDR2 are KGHDR and SFDVKD. In nucleotides, the CDR3 is TGTGCCACCAGTGATTTGAGGACTAACTATGGCTACACCTTC. Protein sequence: CATSDLRTNYGYTF.

The chain carries TRBV7-9 and TRBJ1-1, with D perhaps matching TRBD1 (6 bases). V was shortened by 3 bases and J by 3 bases, with 8 bases between the two germline ends. The CDR3 is 13 amino acids. Germline V gives CDR1 SEHNR, CDR2 FQNEAQ (reference sequence). CDR3 coding DNA: TGTGCCAGCAGCTTGGACAGCTACACTGAAGCTTTCTTT. Translated: CASSLDSYTEAFF.

The chain links TRBV15 to TRBJ2-5; TRBD1 matches at 7 bases. The V gene end was trimmed by 1 base and the J gene end by 3 bases; junction bases not matched to a gene: 2. This CDR3 is 14 amino acids long. Germline CDR1 and CDR2: LNHNV and YYDKDF (reference sequence). DNA for the CDR3: TGTGCCACCAGCAGAGTCGGGACAGAAGAGACCCAGTACTTC. This sequence encodes CATSRVGTEETQYF. The complete variable domain, with remaining parts taken from reference TRBV15 and TRBJ2-5, reads DAMVIQNPRYQVTQFGKPVTLSCSQTLNHNVMYWYQQKSSQAPKLLFHYYDKDFNNEADTPDNFQSRRPNTSFCFLDIRSPGLGDTAMYLCATSRVGTEETQYFGPGTRLLVL.

This clone turned up a few times. The rearrangement uses TRBV21-1 and TRBJ2-7; TRBD1 is taken as the D call from the table, unchecked against the DNA. TRBV21-1 represents a pseudogene. The CDR3 consists of 17 residues. DNA for the CDR3: TGTGCCAGCAGCCACCGGGACAGGGGGCCTTGCACCTACGAGCAGTACTTC. This encodes CASSHRDRGPCTYEQYF.

V gene TRBV11-2 combines with J gene TRBJ1-5; TRBD1 aligns across 7 bases. With V trimmed by 1 base and J by 1 base, 7 bases remained unmatched. The CDR3 sequence is 17 residues long. Germline lookup yields CDR1 SGHAT and CDR2 FQNNGV. In DNA, the CDR3 is TGTGCCAGCAGCTTAGGAGGACGAGGGGGCAGCAATCAGCCCCAGCATTTT. Translation gives CASSLGGRGGSNQPQHF.

V and J are TRBV7-8 and TRBJ1-5; TRBD1 might be the D (6 bases). Germline V lookup: CDR1 SGHVS, CDR2 FQNEAQ. V dropped 7 bases and J dropped 3 bases, with 16 bases sitting between them. The CDR3 extends over 15 amino acids. CDR3 sequence reads: CASTLGGSDNQPQHF. Written as DNA, the CDR3 is TGTGCCAGCACCCTAGGGGGTTCTGACAATCAGCCCCAGCATTTT.

CDR3 amino acids: CATSSGARETQYF. DNA of the CDR3: TGCGCCACCTCTAGCGGGGCCAGGGAGACCCAGTACTTC. The V call is TRBV5-1, the J call TRBJ2-5; 9 positions match TRBD2. The CDR3 is 13 residues long. Trimming removed 9 bases from V and 5 bases from J; junction bases left unmatched: 8. The germline V gene has CDR1 SGHRS and CDR2 YFSETQ.